The T cell receptor (beta chain) under discussion was sequenced for a study of STAT5B mutations in CD4+ large granular lymphocyte leukemia. Study-wide results and caveats: TRBV06-family usage was enriched in top patient clones (8/27) versus controls (2/35).

For this clone: The antigen remains undetermined.

TCRdb keeps only in-frame clones here, not all; method: immunoSEQ multiplex PCR. This sample has 38,000 or so clones, with approximately 85% found just once. Germline CDR1 is GTSNPN and CDR2 is SVGIG (reference sequence). There are 15 residues in the CDR3. Trimming stripped 4 bases from V and 6 bases from J, with 22 bases between. This clonotype originated in a human donor in good health. The genes are TRBV30 and TRBJ2-7; either TRBD1 or TRBD2 may fit D (5 bases each). Sequenced sample: CD4+ T cells from blood buffy coats. As DNA, the CDR3 is TGTGCCTGGATCCGGGACGGTGAAGGTCTCATCGAGCAGTACTTC. Residues: CAWIRDGEGLIEQYF. The full variable domain, rest sourced from reference TRBV30 and TRBJ2-7, is SQTIHQWPATLVQPVGSPLSLECTVEGTSNPNLYWYRQAAGRGLQLLFYSVGIGQISSEVPQNLSASRPQDRQFILSSKKLLLSDSGFYLCAWIRDGEGLIEQYFGPGTRLTVT.